This TCR beta chain appears in the sequencing data of a study of CD8+CD57+ T cells in acquired aplastic anemia. The CDR3 loop spans 14 amino acids. Germline V gene lookup returns CDR1 LNHDA and CDR2 SQIVND (reference sequence). V was trimmed by 5 bases and J by 7 bases, leaving 14 bases between them. Comment on this clonotype: What it binds is not known.

Patients chosen for sequencing had CD8+CD57+ cells that had expanded, as shown by flow cytometry. All patients had severe acquired aplastic anemia. Study-level results: Significance was not reached for CD8+ Simpson's diversity between patients and controls. It was found that nearly 30 CD8+ CDR3 sequences were shared between patients and controls.

Profiling that covered TCR beta VDJ and CDR3 relied on genomic DNA as its template. Each CDR3 protein gets one entry after TCRdb re-called the reads with MiXCR. The data show about 160,000 distinct CDR3 sequences, 45% to 55% seen once. Sequencing was carried out using sorted CD4+, CD8+, or CD8+CD57+ T cells (not recorded which) from PBMCs. The clonotype originates from a human donor with aplastic anemia. This chain links TRBV19 with TRBJ1-4, with a weak D call TRBD1 (5 bases). CDR3 sequence (DNA): TGTGCCAGTAGTCCGTGGGGCGGGCGTGAAAAACTGTTTTTT. It is translated as CASSPWGGREKLFF.